This T cell receptor (beta chain) was recorded in a study of T-cell memory formation after mild COVID-19. Study-wide background: The TCR clusters were mostly specific to one donor.

In this sample, this clonotype turned up many times. The antigen is not known. Constant-segment primers served in 5'RACE that generated TCR alpha and TCR beta cDNA libraries bearing sample barcodes and UMIs. TCRdb independently ran MiXCR on the 5' RACE reads; one entry per CDR3 protein. Among roughly 150,000 distinct CDR3 sequences listed, around 13% were seen once. Between the trimmed V and J ends, which lost 3 bases and 3 bases, there was a span of 8 bases. CDR3 size: 13 residues. Germline V gene sequence: CDR1 SQVTM, CDR2 ANQGSEA. Study outcomes and limitations: In second-wave clones peaking day 37, SARS-CoV-2 specificity remained unconfirmed. Contracting clones from day 15 to 85 showed balanced CD4/CD8; later expanders favored CD4+.

The TCR comes from an adult woman who had mild COVID-19 (a few samples of this study predate the infection). Cell type and time point are not known. Material for sequencing was PBMCs or a T cell subset sorted from them (not recorded which). V usage is TRBV29-1 and J usage is TRBJ2-2; no firm D call. As DNA, the CDR3 is TGCAGCGTTGATAAAGGCCACACCGGGGAGCTGTTTTTT. Translated: CSVDKGHTGELFF.